The 6 T cell receptor beta chains given below trace back to one sample, sequenced in a study of blood T cell repertoires in COVID-19. Sequenced by immunoSEQ multiplex PCR; TCRdb stores in-frame clones only, minus some. The sample lists about 220,000 clones; 84% were seen once. Sample: peripheral blood. The receptors shown here come from a man aged 45-60 years with active or convalescent COVID-19.

This chain links TRBV5-1 with TRBJ2-1; a weak D match, TRBD1 (6 bases). Trimming took off 2 bases at V and 8 bases at J, with 14 bases between the two ends. The CDR3 extends over 14 amino acids. Germline V gene data show CDR1 as SGHRS and CDR2 as YFSETQ. CDR3 region: CASSFRGLEDEQFF. CDR3 coding DNA: TGCGCCAGCAGCTTTAGGGGGTTGGAGGATGAGCAGTTCTTC.

The V gene is TRBV5-1, the J gene TRBJ2-6, with D unclear. CDR1 is SGHRS and CDR2 is YFSETQ in the germline V gene. V lost 1 base, J lost 0 bases, and 5 bases lay in between. The CDR3 contains 15 residues. The CDR3 sequence: CASSLLGSGANVLTF. CDR3 in DNA: TGCGCCAGCAGCTTGCTCGGCTCTGGGGCCAACGTCCTGACTTTC. The complete variable domain, with remaining parts taken from reference TRBV5-1 and TRBJ2-6, reads KAGVTQTPRYLIKTRGQQVTLSCSPISGHRSVSWYQQTPGQGLQFLFEYFSETQRNKGNFPGRFSGRQFSNSRSEMNVSTLELGDSALYLCASSLLGSGANVLTFGAGSRLTVL.

The V and J genes are TRBV29-1 and TRBJ1-2; 8 positions match TRBD1. CDR1 SQVTM and CDR2 ANQGSEA come from the germline V gene. The V gene end was trimmed by 7 bases and the J gene end by 8 bases; junction bases not matched to a gene: 12. This CDR3 is built from 13 residues. This chain's CDR3 is CSADLRGLGGYTF. The CDR3 DNA follows: TGCAGCGCCGACCTCAGGGGGCTTGGAGGCTACACCTTC.

The rearrangement joins TRBV7-7 to TRBJ2-5, with 8 bases matching TRBD2. The junction had 3 bases not matched to a gene; V was cut back by 3 bases and J by 0 bases. Germline V gene sequence: CDR1 SSHAT, CDR2 FNYEAQ (reference sequence). The length of the CDR3 is 15 residues. The CDR3, as DNA: TGTGCCAGCAGCTTGGCGGGAGGCAACCAAGAGACCCAGTACTTC. This sequence encodes CASSLAGGNQETQYF. The full variable domain, with the rest looked up from reference TRBV7-7 and TRBJ2-5, is GAGVSQSPRYKVTKRGQDVTLRCDPISSHATLYWYQQALGQGPEFLTYFNYEAQPDKSGLPSDRFSAERPEGSISTLTIQRTEQRDSAMYRCASSLAGGNQETQYFGPGTRLLVL.

This clone was found once. J is TRBJ1-3 and V is TRBV3-1 (or the pseudogene TRBV3-2); no reliable D call. CDR3 length: 15 amino acids. V shed 1 base and J shed 9 bases, with 16 bases lying between them. Per the germline V gene, CDR1 is LGHDT and CDR2 is YNNKEL (reference sequence). Here the CDR3 DNA reads TGTGCCAGCAGCCAAGTAGGAGTAGGCGTTGGCACCATATATTTT. Translated: CASSQVGVGVGTIYF.

The chain uses TRBV6-5 and TRBJ1-5, with 10 bases fitting TRBD1. The ends lost 6 bases at V and 5 bases at J; junction bases unmatched: 4. Germline V CDR1 and CDR2: MNHEY, SVGAGI. This CDR3 is built from 14 residues. CDR3 protein: CASSSGQGDQPQHF. Written as DNA, the CDR3 is TGTGCCAGCAGCTCTGGACAGGGGGATCAGCCCCAGCATTTT.